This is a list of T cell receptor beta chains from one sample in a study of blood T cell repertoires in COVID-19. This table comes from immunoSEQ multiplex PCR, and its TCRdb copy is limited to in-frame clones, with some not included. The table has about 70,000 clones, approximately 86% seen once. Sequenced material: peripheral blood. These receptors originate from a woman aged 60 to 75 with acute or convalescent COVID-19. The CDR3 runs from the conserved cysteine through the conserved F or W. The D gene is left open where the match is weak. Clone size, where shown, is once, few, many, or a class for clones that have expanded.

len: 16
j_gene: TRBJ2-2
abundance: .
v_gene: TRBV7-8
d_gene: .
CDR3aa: CASSLAPGVGIGELFF
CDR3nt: TGTGCCAGCAGCCTAGCCCCAGGGGTTGGAATCGGGGAGCTGTTTTTT

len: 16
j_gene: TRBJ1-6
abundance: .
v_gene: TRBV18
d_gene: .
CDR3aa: CASSPPLLRGNSPLHF
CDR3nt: TGTGCCAGCTCACCACCGTTGCTGCGGGGTAATTCACCCCTCCACTTT

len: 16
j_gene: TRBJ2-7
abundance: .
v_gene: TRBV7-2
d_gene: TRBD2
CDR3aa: CASSLGVLAGPYEQYF
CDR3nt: TGTGCCAGCAGCTTAGGGGTACTAGCGGGACCCTACGAGCAGTACTTC

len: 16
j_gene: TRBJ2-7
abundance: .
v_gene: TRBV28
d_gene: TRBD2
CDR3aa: CASSLSSGGNSYEQYF
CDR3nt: TGTGCCAGCAGTTTGAGTAGCGGGGGGAACTCCTACGAGCAGTACTTC

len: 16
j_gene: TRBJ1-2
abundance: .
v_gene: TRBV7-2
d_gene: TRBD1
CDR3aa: CASSLGAGGALRGYTF
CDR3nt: TGTGCCAGCAGCTTAGGGGCAGGGGGCGCCTTGCGAGGCTACACCTTC

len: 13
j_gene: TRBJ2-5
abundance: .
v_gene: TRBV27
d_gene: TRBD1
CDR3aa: CASSAQGGETQYF
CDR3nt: TGTGCCAGCAGTGCACAGGGGGGAGAGACCCAGTACTTC

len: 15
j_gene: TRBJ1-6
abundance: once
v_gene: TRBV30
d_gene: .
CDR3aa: CAWSAPTGFNSPLHF
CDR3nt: TGTGCCTGGAGTGCTCCGACAGGCTTTAATTCACCCCTCCACTTT

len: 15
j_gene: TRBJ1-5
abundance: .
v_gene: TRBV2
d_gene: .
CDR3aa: CASTRGMGSNQPQHF
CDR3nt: TGTGCCAGCACTCGGGGAATGGGCTCCAATCAGCCCCAGCATTTT

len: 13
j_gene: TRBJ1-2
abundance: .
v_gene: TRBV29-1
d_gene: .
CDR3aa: CSVVQGDKNGYTF
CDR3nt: TGCAGCGTTGTACAGGGTGATAAGAATGGCTACACCTTC

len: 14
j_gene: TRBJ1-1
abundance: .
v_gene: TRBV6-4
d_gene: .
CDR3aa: CASSRWGGNTEAFF
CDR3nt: TGTGCCAGCAGTAGGTGGGGGGGAAACACTGAAGCTTTCTTT

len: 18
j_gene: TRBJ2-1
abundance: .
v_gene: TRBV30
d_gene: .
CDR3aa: CAWSGGPQTSASYNEQFF
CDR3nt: TGTGCCTGGAGTGGAGGTCCCCAGACCTCCGCTTCCTACAATGAGCAGTTCTTC

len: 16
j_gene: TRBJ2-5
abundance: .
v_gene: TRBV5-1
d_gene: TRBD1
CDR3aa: CASSLSTGWLQETQYF
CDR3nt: TGCGCCAGCAGCCTATCGACAGGGTGGCTACAAGAGACCCAGTACTTC

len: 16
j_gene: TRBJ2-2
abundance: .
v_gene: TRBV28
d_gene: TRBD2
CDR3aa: CASRVIGGAGTGELFF
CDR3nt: TGTGCCAGCCGTGTTATCGGGGGGGCCGGGACCGGGGAGCTGTTTTTT

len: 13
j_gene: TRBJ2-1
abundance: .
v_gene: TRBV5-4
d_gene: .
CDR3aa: CASSSGTYNEQFF
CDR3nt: TGTGCCAGCAGCTCCGGGACCTACAATGAGCAGTTCTTC

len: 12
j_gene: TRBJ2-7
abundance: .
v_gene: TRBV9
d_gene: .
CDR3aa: CASSVDGSEQYF
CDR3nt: TGTGCCAGCAGCGTAGACGGGTCCGAGCAGTACTTC

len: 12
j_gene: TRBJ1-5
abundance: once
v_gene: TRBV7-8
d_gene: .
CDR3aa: CASSRIPGPQHF
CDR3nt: TGTGCCAGCAGCCGAATCCCGGGGCCCCAGCATTTT

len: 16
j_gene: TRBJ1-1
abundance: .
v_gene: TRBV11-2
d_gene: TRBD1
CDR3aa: CASRRYQGAGNTEAFF
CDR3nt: TGTGCCAGCAGACGTTATCAGGGGGCAGGGAACACTGAAGCTTTCTTT

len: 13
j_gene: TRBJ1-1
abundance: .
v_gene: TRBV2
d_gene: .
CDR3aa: CARGREINTEAFF
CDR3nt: TGTGCCCGGGGGCGGGAGATAAACACTGAAGCTTTCTTT

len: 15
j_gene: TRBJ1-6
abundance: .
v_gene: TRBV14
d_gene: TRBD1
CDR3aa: CASSRRGQGYSPLHF
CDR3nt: TGTGCCAGCAGCCGCCGGGGACAGGGTTATTCACCCCTCCACTTT

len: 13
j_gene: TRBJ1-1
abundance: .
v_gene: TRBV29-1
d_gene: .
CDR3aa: CSVTGNSNTEAFF
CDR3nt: TGCAGCGTAACAGGGAACTCGAACACTGAAGCTTTCTTT

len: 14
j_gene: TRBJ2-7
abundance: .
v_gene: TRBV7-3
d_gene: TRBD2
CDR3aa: CASSPRGGVHEQYF
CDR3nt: TGTGCCAGCAGCCCCCGGGGAGGGGTCCACGAGCAGTACTTC

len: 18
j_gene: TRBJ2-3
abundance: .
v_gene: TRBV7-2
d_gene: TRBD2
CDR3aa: CASRPAWASGIKGDTQYF
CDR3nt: TGTGCCAGCAGGCCCGCCTGGGCTAGCGGGATTAAGGGGGATACGCAGTATTTT

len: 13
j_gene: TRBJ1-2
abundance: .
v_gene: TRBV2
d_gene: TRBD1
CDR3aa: CASSGETGGSYTF
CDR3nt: TGTGCCAGCAGTGGGGAGACAGGGGGTAGCTACACCTTC

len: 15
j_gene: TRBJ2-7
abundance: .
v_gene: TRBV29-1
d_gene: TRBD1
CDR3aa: CSVGTGGAPTYEQYF
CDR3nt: TGCAGCGTTGGGACAGGGGGCGCGCCTACCTACGAGCAGTACTTC

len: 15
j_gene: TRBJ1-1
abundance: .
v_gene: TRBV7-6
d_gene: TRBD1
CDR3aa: CASSPGDRGGPEAFF
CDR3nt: TGTGCCAGCAGCCCGGGAGACAGGGGCGGCCCTGAAGCTTTCTTT

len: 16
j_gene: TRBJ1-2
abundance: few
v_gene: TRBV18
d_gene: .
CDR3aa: CASSPGREASNYGYTF
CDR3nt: TGTGCCAGCTCACCGGGCAGGGAGGCATCGAACTATGGCTACACCTTC

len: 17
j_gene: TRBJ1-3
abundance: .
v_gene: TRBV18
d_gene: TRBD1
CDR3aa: CASSPVSSGGAGNTIYF
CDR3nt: TGTGCCAGCTCACCCGTATCTTCAGGGGGCGCAGGAAACACCATATATTTT

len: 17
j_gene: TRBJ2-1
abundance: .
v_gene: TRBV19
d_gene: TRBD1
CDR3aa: CASSKTPGQGSYNEQFF
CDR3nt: TGTGCCAGTAGTAAAACGCCGGGACAGGGGTCCTACAATGAGCAGTTCTTC

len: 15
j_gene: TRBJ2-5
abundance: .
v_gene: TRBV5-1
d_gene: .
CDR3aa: CASSSDLSLAETQYF
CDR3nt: TGCGCCAGCAGCTCCGATCTCTCTCTAGCGGAGACCCAGTACTTC

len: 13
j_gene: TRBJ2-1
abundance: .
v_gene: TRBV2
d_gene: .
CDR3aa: CASSWRSHNEQFF
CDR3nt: TGTGCCAGCAGTTGGCGGAGCCACAATGAGCAGTTCTTC

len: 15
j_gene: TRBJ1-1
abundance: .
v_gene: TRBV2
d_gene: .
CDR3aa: CASRERTVMNTEAFF
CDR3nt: TGTGCCAGCAGGGAGAGGACAGTCATGAACACTGAAGCTTTCTTT

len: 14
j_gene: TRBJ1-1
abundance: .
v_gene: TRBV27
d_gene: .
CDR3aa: CASSLLEGNTEAFF
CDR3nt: TGTGCCAGCAGCCTTCTGGAGGGTAACACTGAAGCTTTCTTT

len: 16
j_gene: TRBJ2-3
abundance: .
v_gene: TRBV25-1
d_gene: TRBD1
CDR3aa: CASSEYGTGGWDTQYF
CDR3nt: TGTGCCAGCAGTGAATATGGGACAGGGGGCTGGGATACGCAGTATTTT

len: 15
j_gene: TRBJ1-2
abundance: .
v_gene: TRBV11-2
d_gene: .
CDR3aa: CASSPRGLAGKGYTF
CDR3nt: TGTGCCAGCAGCCCACGCGGCCTCGCCGGCAAAGGCTACACCTTC

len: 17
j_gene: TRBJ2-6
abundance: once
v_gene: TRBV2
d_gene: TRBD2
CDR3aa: CASSVQAGLSGANVLTF
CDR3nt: TGTGCCAGCAGTGTTCAAGCGGGATTAAGTGGGGCCAACGTCCTGACTTTC

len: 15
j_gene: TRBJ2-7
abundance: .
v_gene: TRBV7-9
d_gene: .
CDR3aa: CASSLGRVETYEQYF
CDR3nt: TGTGCCAGCAGCTTAGGCAGGGTAGAGACCTACGAGCAGTACTTC

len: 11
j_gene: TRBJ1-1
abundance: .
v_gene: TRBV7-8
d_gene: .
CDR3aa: CASSPGAEAFF
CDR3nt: TGTGCCAGCAGCCCCGGGGCTGAAGCTTTCTTT

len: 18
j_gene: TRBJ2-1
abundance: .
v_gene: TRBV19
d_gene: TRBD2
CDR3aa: CASSMTLGLAPEGNEQFF
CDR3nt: TGTGCCAGTAGTATGACGTTGGGACTAGCTCCAGAAGGGAATGAGCAGTTCTTC

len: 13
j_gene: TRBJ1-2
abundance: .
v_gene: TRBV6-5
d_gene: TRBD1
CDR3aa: CATEGDSLNGYTF
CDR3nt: TGTGCCACGGAGGGGGACAGCCTAAATGGCTACACCTTC

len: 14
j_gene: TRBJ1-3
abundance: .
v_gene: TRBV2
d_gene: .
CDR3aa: CASILGSSGNTIYF
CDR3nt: TGTGCCAGCATTCTAGGCTCTTCTGGAAACACCATATATTTT

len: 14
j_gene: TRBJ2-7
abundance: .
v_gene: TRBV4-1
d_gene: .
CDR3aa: CASSPRTDPYEQYF
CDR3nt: TGCGCCAGCAGCCCCCGGACAGATCCCTACGAGCAGTACTTC

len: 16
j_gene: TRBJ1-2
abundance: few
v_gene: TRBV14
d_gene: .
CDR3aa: CASGNSRGSMTYGYTF
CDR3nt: TGTGCCAGCGGCAATTCGAGAGGGTCTATGACCTATGGCTACACCTTC